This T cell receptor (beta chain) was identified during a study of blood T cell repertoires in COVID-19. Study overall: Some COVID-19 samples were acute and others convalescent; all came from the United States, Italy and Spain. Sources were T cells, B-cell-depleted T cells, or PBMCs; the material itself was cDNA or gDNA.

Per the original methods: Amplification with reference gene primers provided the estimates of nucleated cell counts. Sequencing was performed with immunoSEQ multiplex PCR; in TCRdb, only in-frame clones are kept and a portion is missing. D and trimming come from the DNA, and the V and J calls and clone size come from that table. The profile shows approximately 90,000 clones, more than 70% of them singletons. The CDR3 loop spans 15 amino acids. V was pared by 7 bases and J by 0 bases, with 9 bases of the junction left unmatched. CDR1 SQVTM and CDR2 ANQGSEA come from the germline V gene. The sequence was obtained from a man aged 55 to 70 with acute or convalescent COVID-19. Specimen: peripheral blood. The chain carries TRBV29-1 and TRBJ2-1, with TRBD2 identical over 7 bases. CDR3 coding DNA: TGCAGCGCCGTACTAGCGTCGAGCTCCTACAATGAGCAGTTCTTC. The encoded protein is CSAVLASSSYNEQFF.